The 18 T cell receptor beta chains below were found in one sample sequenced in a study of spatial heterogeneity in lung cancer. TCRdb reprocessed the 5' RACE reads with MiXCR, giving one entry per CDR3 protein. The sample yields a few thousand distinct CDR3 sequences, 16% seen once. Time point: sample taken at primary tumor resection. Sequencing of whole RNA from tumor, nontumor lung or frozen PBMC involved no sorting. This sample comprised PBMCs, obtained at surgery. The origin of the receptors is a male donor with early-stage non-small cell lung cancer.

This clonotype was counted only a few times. In DNA form, the CDR3 reads TGCAGCGTTCAACTAATATTGGGACAGGGGGGTATAGATACGCAGTATTTT. The encoded protein is CSVQLILGQGGIDTQYF. V gene TRBV29-1 combines with J gene TRBJ2-3, with TRBD1 matching over 11 bases. The CDR3 runs 17 residues. Trimming took 5 bases from V and 5 from J; bases not matched to a gene: 15. The germline V gene has CDR1 SQVTM and CDR2 ANQGSEA.

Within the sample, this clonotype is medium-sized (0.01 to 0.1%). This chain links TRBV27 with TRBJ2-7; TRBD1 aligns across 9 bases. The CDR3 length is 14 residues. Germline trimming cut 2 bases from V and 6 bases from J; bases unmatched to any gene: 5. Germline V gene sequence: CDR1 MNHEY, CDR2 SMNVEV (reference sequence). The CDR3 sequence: CASSLNRDRAEQYF. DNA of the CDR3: TGTGCCAGCAGTTTAAACCGGGACAGGGCCGAGCAGTACTTC.

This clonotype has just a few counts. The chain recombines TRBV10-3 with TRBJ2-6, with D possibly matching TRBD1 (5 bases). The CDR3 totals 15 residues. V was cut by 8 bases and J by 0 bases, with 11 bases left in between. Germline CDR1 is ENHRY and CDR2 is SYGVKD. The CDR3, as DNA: TGTGCCATCGGCGTTGGGGCCTCTGGGGCCAACGTCCTGACTTTC. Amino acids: CAIGVGASGANVLTF.

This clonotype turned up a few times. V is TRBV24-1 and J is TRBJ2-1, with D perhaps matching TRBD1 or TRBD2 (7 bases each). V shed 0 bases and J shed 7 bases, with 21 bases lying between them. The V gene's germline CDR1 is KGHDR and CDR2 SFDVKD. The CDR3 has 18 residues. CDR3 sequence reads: CATSDLGPGGGLGNEQFF. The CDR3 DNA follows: TGTGCCACCAGTGATTTGGGGCCAGGGGGGGGCCTTGGGAATGAGCAGTTCTTC.

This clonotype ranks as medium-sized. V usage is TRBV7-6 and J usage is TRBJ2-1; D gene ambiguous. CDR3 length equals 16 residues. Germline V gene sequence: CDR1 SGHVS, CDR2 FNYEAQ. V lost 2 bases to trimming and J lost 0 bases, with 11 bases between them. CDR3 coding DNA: TGTGCCAGCAGCTTATACGACCTCAGCTCCTACAATGAGCAGTTCTTC. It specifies CASSLYDLSSYNEQFF.

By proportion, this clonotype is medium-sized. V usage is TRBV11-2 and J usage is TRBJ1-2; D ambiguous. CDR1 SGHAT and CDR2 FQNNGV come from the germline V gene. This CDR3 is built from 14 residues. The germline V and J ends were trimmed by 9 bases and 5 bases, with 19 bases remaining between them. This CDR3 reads CASSKAGSYYGYTF. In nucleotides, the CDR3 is TGTGCCAGTAGCAAGGCAGGATCCTATTATGGCTACACCTTC.

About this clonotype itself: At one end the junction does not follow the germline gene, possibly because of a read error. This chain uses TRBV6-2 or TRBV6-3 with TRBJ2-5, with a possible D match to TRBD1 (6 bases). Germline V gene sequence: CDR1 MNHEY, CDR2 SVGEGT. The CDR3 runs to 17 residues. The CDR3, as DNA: TGTGCCAGCAATTACAGCCCGGACAAAAAGGGGGAAGAGACCCAGTACTTC. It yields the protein CASNYSPDKKGEETQYF.

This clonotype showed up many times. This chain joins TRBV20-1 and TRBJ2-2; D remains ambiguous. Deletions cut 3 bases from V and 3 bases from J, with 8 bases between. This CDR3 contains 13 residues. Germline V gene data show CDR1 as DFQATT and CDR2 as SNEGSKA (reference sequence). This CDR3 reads CSASGLYTGELFF. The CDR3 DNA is TGCAGTGCTAGTGGTCTGTACACCGGGGAGCTGTTTTTT.

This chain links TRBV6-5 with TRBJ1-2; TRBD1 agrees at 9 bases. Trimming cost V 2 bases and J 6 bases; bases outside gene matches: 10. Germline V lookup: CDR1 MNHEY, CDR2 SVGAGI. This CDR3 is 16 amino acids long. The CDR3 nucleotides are TGTGCCAGCAGTTACACCCTGACAGGGGGATTCGATGGCTACACCTTC. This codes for CASSYTLTGGFDGYTF.

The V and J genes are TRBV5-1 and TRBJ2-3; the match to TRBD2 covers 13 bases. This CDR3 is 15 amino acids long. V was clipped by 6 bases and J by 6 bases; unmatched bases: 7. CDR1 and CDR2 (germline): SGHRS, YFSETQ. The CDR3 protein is CASTSGLAGWDTQYF. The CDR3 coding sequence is TGCGCCAGCACCTCGGGACTAGCGGGATGGGATACGCAGTATTTT.

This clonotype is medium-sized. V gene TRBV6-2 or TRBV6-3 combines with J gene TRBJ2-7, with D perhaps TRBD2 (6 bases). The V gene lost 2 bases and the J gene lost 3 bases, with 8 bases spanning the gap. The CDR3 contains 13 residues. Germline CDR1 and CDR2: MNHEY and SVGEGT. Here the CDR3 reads CASSYGGLYEQYF. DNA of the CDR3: TGTGCCAGCAGTTACGGGGGACTCTACGAGCAGTACTTC.

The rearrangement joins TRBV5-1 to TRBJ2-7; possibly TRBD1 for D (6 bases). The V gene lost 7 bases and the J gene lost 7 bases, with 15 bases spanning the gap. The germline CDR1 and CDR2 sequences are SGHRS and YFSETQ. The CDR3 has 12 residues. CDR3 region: CASSSEGVEQYF. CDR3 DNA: TGCGCCAGCTCAAGCGAGGGGGTAGAGCAGTACTTC.

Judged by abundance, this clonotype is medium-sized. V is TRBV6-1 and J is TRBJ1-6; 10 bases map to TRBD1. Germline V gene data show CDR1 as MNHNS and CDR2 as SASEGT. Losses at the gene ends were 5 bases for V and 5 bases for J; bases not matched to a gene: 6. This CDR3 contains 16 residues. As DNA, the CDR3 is TGTGCCAGCAGTCGGTACGGACAGGGGGATAATTCACCCCTCCACTTT. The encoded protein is CASSRYGQGDNSPLHF.

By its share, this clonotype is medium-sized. The CDR3 protein is CASSVEGGTNNEQFF. Written as DNA, the CDR3 is TGCGCCAGCAGTGTCGAAGGGGGTACTAACAATGAGCAGTTCTTC. The V gene is TRBV10-2, the J gene TRBJ2-1; tentatively, D is TRBD1 (6 bases). This CDR3 has 15 residues. Trimming stripped 4 bases from V and 5 bases from J, with 15 bases between. Germline CDR1 WSHSY, CDR2 SAAADI.

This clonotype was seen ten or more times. CDR3 DNA sequence: TGTGCCAGCAGCTTAGGGCGGGCGTTGAGAGACACTGAAGCTTTCTTT. As protein: CASSLGRALRDTEAFF. The chain carries TRBV7-6 and TRBJ1-1, with D hard to call. Trimming shortened V by 1 base and J by 3 bases, and 15 bases separated the two germline ends. This CDR3 contains 16 residues. CDR1 is SGHVS, CDR2 FNYEAQ, per germline.

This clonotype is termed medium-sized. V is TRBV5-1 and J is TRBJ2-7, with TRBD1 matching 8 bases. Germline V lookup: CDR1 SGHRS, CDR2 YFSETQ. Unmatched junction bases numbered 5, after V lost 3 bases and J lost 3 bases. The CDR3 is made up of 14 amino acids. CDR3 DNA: TGCGCCAGCAGCTCGTGGACAGGGATCTACGAGCAGTACTTC. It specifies CASSSWTGIYEQYF. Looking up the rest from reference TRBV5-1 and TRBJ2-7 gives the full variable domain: KAGVTQTPRYLIKTRGQQVTLSCSPISGHRSVSWYQQTPGQGLQFLFEYFSETQRNKGNFPGRFSGRQFSNSRSEMNVSTLELGDSALYLCASSSWTGIYEQYFGPGTRLTVT.

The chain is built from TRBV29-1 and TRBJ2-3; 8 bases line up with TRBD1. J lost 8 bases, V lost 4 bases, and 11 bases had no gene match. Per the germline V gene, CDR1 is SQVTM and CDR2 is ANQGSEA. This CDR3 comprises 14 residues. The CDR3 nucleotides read TGCAGCGTTGGAGGACAGGGAGATTTAGGTACGCAGTATTTT. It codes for CSVGGQGDLGTQYF.

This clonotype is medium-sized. CDR3 sequence: CASSSPRDNEQFF. The CDR3, as DNA: TGTGCCAGCAGTTCTCCACGGGACAATGAGCAGTTCTTC. The chain employs TRBV28 and TRBJ2-1; D gene unclear. The CDR3 totals 13 residues. Germline assignment: CDR1 MDHEN and CDR2 SYDVKM. Trimming cost V 4 bases and J 5 bases, with 9 bases left between them.